Described below is a single T cell receptor beta chain sequence and its context. Its antigen is currently unknown. PCR amplification relied on 60 Vbeta primers (plus 13 Jbeta primers). Sequenced by immunoSEQ multiplex PCR; TCRdb stores in-frame clones only, minus some. This sample has about 130,000 clones, with roughly 79% found just once. This CDR3 has 16 amino acids. Germline V gene data show CDR1 as SQVTM and CDR2 as ANQGSEA. V lost 1 base, J lost 3 bases, and 10 bases stayed unmatched. The entry originates in a study of cytomegalovirus exposure and HLA in healthy donors. Whole-study findings and limits: Upon later analysis, HLA-associated TCR beta chains proved more clonally expanded than other, equally common chains. Evidence from a later analysis indicated that most CMV-associated TCR beta chains looked HLA-restricted. From TCR beta sequences, most subjects' HLA-A and HLA-B alleles were reportedly predicted accurately.

This chain uses TRBV29-1 with TRBJ2-3; the match to TRBD2 covers 7 bases. Sequencing input: PBMCs. The TCR comes from a woman in her forties or fifties in good health and CMV-seronegative. CDR3 sequence: CSVEGGGRARTDTQYF. Here the CDR3 DNA reads TGCAGCGTTGAAGGTGGGGGGAGGGCCAGGACAGATACGCAGTATTTT.